The sequence of this T cell receptor beta chain was determined in a study of technical replicates of blood from four donors. The CDR3 contains 17 residues. The V and J ends lost 1 base and 0 bases respectively, with 13 bases between them. The germline gives CDR1 LGHNA, CDR2 YNFKEQ. Generated by immunoSEQ multiplex PCR, the TCRdb table keeps only in-frame clones and is missing some. This table holds some 80,000 clones, approximately 97% found once. The chain is built from TRBV4-2 and TRBJ1-3, with D possibly matching TRBD1 (6 bases). The TCR originated in a human donor in good health. The sequenced sample consisted of T cells isolated from PBMCs. DNA of the CDR3: TGTGCCAGCAGCCAAGTGGGGGGGCCTAGCTCTGGAAACACCATATATTTT. Translated, it gives CASSQVGGPSSGNTIYF.